This TCR beta chain emerged from a study of blood T cell repertoires in COVID-19. Study background: Sources were T cells, B-cell-depleted T cells, or PBMCs; the material itself was cDNA or gDNA.

The CDR3 has 16 residues. The J segment lost 0 bases and the V segment lost 4 bases, leaving 7 bases of the junction unmatched. Germline CDR1 and CDR2: MDHEN and SYDVKM. Libraries were prepared by immunoSEQ multiplex PCR; TCRdb keeps only in-frame clonotypes and omits some of them. The top ten clones hold about 5% of a sample with approximately 280,000 clones, about four fifths of them seen once. Material for sequencing was PBMCs or T cells enriched from blood (not recorded which). This chain connects TRBV28 to TRBJ2-7; 9 nucleotides align to TRBD2. This receptor was identified in a man aged 40-50 years who had been exposed to COVID-19. DNA for the CDR3: TGTGCCAGCAGTTCCGTGGTAGCGGGGGACTCCTACGAGCAGTACTTC. Translating gives CASSSVVAGDSYEQYF. The complete variable domain, with remaining parts taken from reference TRBV28 and TRBJ2-7, reads DVKVTQSSRYLVKRTGEKVFLECVQDMDHENMFWYRQDPGLGLRLIYFSYDVKMKEKGDIPEGYSVSREKKERFSLILESASTNQTSMYLCASSSVVAGDSYEQYFGPGTRLTVT.